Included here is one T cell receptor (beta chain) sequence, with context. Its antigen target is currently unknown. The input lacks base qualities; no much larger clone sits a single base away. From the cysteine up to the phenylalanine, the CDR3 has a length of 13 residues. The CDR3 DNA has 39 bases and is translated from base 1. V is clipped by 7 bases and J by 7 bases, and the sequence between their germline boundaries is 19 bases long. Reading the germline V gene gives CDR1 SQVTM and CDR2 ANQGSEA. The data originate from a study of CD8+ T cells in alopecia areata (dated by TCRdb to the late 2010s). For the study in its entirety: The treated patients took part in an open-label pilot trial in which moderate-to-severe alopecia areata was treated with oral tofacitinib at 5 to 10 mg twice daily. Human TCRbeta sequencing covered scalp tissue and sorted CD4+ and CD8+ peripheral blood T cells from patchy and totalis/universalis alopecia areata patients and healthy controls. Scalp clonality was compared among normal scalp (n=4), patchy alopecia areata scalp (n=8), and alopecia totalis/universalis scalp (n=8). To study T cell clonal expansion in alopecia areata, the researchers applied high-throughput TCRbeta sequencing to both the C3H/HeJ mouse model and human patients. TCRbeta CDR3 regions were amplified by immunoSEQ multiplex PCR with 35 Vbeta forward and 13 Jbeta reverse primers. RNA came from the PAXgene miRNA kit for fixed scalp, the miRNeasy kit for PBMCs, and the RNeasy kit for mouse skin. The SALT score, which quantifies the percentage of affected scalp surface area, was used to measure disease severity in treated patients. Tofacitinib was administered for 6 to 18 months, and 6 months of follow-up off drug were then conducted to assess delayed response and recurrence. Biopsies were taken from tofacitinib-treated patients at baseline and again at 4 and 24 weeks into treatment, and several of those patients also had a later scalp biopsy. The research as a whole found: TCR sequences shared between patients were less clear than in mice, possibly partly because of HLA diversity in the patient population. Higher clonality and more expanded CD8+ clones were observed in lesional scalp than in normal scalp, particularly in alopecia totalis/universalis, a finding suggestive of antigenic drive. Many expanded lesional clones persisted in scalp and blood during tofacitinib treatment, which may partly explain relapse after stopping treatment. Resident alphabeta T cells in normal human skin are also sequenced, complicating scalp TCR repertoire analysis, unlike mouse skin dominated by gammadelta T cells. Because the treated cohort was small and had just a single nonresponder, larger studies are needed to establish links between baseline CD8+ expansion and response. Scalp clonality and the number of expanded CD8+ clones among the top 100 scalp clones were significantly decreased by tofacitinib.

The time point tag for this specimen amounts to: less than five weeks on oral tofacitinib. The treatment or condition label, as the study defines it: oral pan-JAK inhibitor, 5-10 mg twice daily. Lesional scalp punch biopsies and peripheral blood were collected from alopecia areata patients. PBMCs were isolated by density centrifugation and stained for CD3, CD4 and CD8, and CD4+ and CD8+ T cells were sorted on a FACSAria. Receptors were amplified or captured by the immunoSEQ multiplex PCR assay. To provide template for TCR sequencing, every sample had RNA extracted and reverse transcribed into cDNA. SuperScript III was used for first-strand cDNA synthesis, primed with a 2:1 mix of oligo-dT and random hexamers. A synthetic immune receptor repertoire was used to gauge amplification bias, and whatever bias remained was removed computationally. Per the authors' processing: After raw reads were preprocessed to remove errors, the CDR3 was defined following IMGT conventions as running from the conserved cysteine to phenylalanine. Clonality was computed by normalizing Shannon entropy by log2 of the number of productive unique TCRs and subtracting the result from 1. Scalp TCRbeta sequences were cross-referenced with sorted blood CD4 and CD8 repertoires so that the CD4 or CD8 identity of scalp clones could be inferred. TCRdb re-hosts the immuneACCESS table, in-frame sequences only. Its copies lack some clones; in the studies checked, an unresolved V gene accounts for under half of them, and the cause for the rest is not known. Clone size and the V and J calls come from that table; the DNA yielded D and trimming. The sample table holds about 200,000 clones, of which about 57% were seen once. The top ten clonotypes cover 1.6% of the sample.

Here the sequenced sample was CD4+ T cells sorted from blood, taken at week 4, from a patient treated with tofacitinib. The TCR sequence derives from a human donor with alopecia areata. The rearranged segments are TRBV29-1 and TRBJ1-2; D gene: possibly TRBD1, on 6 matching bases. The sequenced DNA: TGCAGCGCTCTTACCGGACAGCTCGCTGGCTACACCTTC. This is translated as CSALTGQLAGYTF.